This is a list of T cell receptor beta chains from one sample in a study of cytomegalovirus exposure and HLA in healthy donors. Data came from immunoSEQ multiplex PCR; TCRdb stores just in-frame clones and leaves some out. The sample includes 150,000 to 200,000 clones, approximately 73% seen only once; the top ten take less than 1.5%. The specimen sequenced was PBMCs. These receptors all stem from a man between 45 and 60 years old in good health and CMV-seronegative. Each CDR3 is given with its conserved first and last residue. D genes are given only for firm matches. A row's size may be missing; if present it is once, few, many or a size class.

size: few
J: TRBJ2-7
D: TRBD2
V: TRBV7-8
DNA: TGTGCCAGCAGTTTAACGAGCGGGGGGCCCTCGTACGAGCAGTACTTC
CDR3: CASSLTSGGPSYEQYF

size: NA
J: TRBJ2-7
D: NA
V: TRBV5-1
DNA: TGCGCCAGCAGCTATCCAGGGACCTACGAGCAGTACTTC
CDR3: CASSYPGTYEQYF

size: NA
J: TRBJ2-5
D: TRBD2
V: TRBV9
DNA: TGTGCCAGCAGCGTAGGAGGCGGGGGGCCGGGAGAGACCCAGTACTTC
CDR3: CASSVGGGGPGETQYF

size: few
J: TRBJ1-1
D: TRBD1
V: TRBV15
DNA: TGTGCCACCAGCCGAGGGGGCAGGGAGGGAACTGAAGCTTTCTTT
CDR3: CATSRGGREGTEAFF

size: NA
J: TRBJ1-1
D: TRBD1
V: TRBV14
DNA: TGTGCCAGCAGGACAGGGGGCCGCACTGAAGCTTTCTTT
CDR3: CASRTGGRTEAFF

size: once
J: TRBJ2-7
D: TRBD1
V: TRBV6-5
DNA: TGTGCCAGCAGTTCCGCCACAGGGGCCTACGAGCAGTACTTC
CDR3: CASSSATGAYEQYF

size: NA
J: TRBJ1-1
D: NA
V: TRBV2
DNA: TGTGCCAGCAGCGCAGGGCTAGGCACTGAAGCTTTCTTT
CDR3: CASSAGLGTEAFF

size: NA
J: TRBJ2-5
D: NA
V: TRBV2
DNA: TGTGCCAGCAGTGGAAACAGGGCCCTGGAGACCCAGTACTTC
CDR3: CASSGNRALETQYF

size: NA
J: TRBJ2-4
D: TRBD2
V: TRBV9
DNA: TGTGCCAGCAGCGTAGGCGGGGGGGCCGCAAACATTCAGTACTTC
CDR3: CASSVGGGAANIQYF

size: few
J: TRBJ2-3
D: NA
V: TRBV6-4
DNA: TGTGCCAGCAGTGTTGACGCGGGCACAGATACGCAGTATTTT
CDR3: CASSVDAGTDTQYF

size: NA
J: TRBJ2-5
D: TRBD1
V: TRBV5-1
DNA: TGCGCCAGCAGCTTGGTGGACAGGCCCGACCGAGAGACCCAGTACTTC
CDR3: CASSLVDRPDRETQYF

size: once
J: TRBJ1-1
D: TRBD1
V: TRBV18
DNA: TGTGCCAGCTCACCACACGGACAGGGAGTCGCTGAAGCTTTCTTT
CDR3: CASSPHGQGVAEAFF

size: NA
J: TRBJ1-1
D: TRBD1
V: TRBV23-1
DNA: TGCGCCAGCAGTCAAACGACCGGGACAGAGGACACTGAAGCTTTCTTT
CDR3: CASSQTTGTEDTEAFF

size: once
J: TRBJ2-7
D: NA
V: TRBV6-1
DNA: TGTGCCAGCAGCAAGGACAGAACTAGCTACGAGCAGTACTTC
CDR3: CASSKDRTSYEQYF